The rows below give T cell receptor beta chains drawn from one sample of a study of cytomegalovirus exposure and HLA in healthy donors. Here immunoSEQ multiplex PCR was the method, and the copy in TCRdb shows in-frame clones only, minus some. The data show more than 50,000 clones, and the top ten clones hold approximately 7%. The source material was PBMCs. The receptors originated from a woman between 40 and 55 years old in good health and CMV-seronegative. Each CDR3 is given with its conserved first and last residue. A D gene is named only where the DNA matches it firmly.

cdr3_length: 15; d_call: TRBD2; j_call: TRBJ2-1; v_call: TRBV7-8; cdr3_aa: CASSPRLAGINEQFF; cdr3_nt: TGTGCCAGCAGTCCCCGACTAGCGGGGATCAATGAGCAGTTCTTC
cdr3_length: 11; d_call: -; j_call: TRBJ1-5; v_call: TRBV28; cdr3_aa: CASTTTRIQHF; cdr3_nt: TGTGCCAGCACCACCACGAGGATCCAGCATTTT
cdr3_length: 17; d_call: TRBD2; j_call: TRBJ2-5; v_call: TRBV4-1; cdr3_aa: CASSQEEAGGGGETQYF; cdr3_nt: TGCGCCAGCAGCCAAGAAGAAGCGGGGGGCGGGGGAGAGACCCAGTACTTC
cdr3_length: 16; d_call: -; j_call: TRBJ2-7; v_call: TRBV5-6; cdr3_aa: CASSLEAVSRTHEQYF; cdr3_nt: TGTGCCAGCAGCTTGGAGGCGGTGAGCCGAACTCACGAGCAGTACTTC
cdr3_length: 15; d_call: TRBD1; j_call: TRBJ1-2; v_call: TRBV6-5; cdr3_aa: CASSYYLGQGSGYTF; cdr3_nt: TGTGCCAGCAGTTACTACCTGGGACAGGGAAGTGGCTACACCTTC
cdr3_length: 14; d_call: -; j_call: TRBJ2-2; v_call: TRBV6-5; cdr3_aa: CASSQPESTGELFF; cdr3_nt: TGTGCCAGCAGCCAACCGGAGAGCACCGGGGAGCTGTTTTTT
cdr3_length: 15; d_call: -; j_call: TRBJ2-7; v_call: TRBV13; cdr3_aa: CASSYGTFSSYEQYF; cdr3_nt: TGTGCCAGCAGCTACGGGACATTCAGCTCCTACGAGCAGTACTTC
cdr3_length: 12; d_call: -; j_call: TRBJ2-7; v_call: TRBV7-6; cdr3_aa: CASSLSSGEQYF; cdr3_nt: TGTGCCAGCAGCTTATCGTCGGGAGAGCAGTACTTC
cdr3_length: 14; d_call: -; j_call: TRBJ2-1; v_call: TRBV29-1; cdr3_aa: CSILTVQADNEQFF; cdr3_nt: TGCAGCATCCTGACTGTACAGGCCGACAATGAGCAGTTCTTC
cdr3_length: 12; d_call: -; j_call: TRBJ1-2; v_call: TRBV29-1; cdr3_aa: CSVAGRFPGYTF; cdr3_nt: TGCAGCGTCGCCGGCCGCTTCCCGGGGTACACCTTC
cdr3_length: 14; d_call: TRBD2; j_call: TRBJ2-5; v_call: TRBV5-1; cdr3_aa: CASSLGTSEETQYF; cdr3_nt: TGCGCCAGCAGCTTGGGGACTAGTGAAGAGACCCAGTACTTC
cdr3_length: 14; d_call: TRBD1; j_call: TRBJ1-4; v_call: TRBV30; cdr3_aa: CAWSVRQGNEKLFF; cdr3_nt: TGTGCCTGGAGTGTAAGACAGGGAAATGAAAAACTGTTTTTT
cdr3_length: 15; d_call: TRBD2; j_call: TRBJ2-7; v_call: TRBV27; cdr3_aa: CASSFLTSGTYEQYF; cdr3_nt: TGTGCCAGCAGCTTTTTGACTAGCGGTACCTACGAGCAGTACTTC
cdr3_length: 16; d_call: -; j_call: TRBJ1-3; v_call: TRBV7-9; cdr3_aa: CASSQRVGTRGNTIYF; cdr3_nt: TGTGCCAGCAGCCAAAGGGTCGGGACAAGAGGAAACACCATATATTTT
cdr3_length: 17; d_call: TRBD1; j_call: TRBJ1-5; v_call: TRBV15; cdr3_aa: CATSTGQGAYSNQPQHF; cdr3_nt: TGTGCCACCAGCACAGGACAGGGGGCTTATAGCAATCAGCCCCAGCATTTT
cdr3_length: 14; d_call: TRBD1; j_call: TRBJ1-1; v_call: TRBV5-6; cdr3_aa: CASSLTGVNTEAFF; cdr3_nt: TGTGCCAGCAGTTTAACAGGGGTGAACACTGAAGCTTTCTTT
cdr3_length: 14; d_call: TRBD2; j_call: TRBJ2-3; v_call: TRBV5-1; cdr3_aa: CASSLELAADTQYF; cdr3_nt: TGCGCCAGCAGCTTGGAGCTAGCGGCAGATACGCAGTATTTT
cdr3_length: 16; d_call: TRBD2; j_call: TRBJ2-3; v_call: TRBV18; cdr3_aa: CASSPPSGGGQDTQYF; cdr3_nt: TGTGCCAGCTCACCGCCTAGCGGGGGGGGTCAAGATACGCAGTATTTT